The T cell receptor beta chain described here comes from a study of human T cells and chemical hapten exposure. Study at large: Patch tests put 0.01% DPC on the upper back, read at 6 days.

Study-level points and caveats: Because all patients had alopecia, their immune responses might differ from healthy ones.

CDR3 length: 13 residues. The V end lost 6 bases, the J end lost 6 bases, and 12 bases lay between the germline ends. TCRdb reprocessed the RACE reads with MiXCR, giving one entry per CDR3 protein. The top ten hold 4% to 5.5% of the sample, which has some 49,000 distinct CDR3 sequences, about 9% seen once. Noted time point: patch test 1, 2 weeks after DPC sensitization. Regarding treatment: therapeutic diphenylcyclopropenone sensitization with weekly scalp DPC. This clonotype has a count of ten or more. Its antigen is as yet unknown. The chain couples TRBV12-3 or TRBV12-4 to TRBJ1-5, with a weak D call TRBD1 (6 bases). The TCR originated in a woman between 50 and 59 years old with alopecia areata. Some clones in this sample may be carry-over from other donors' samples. Material: whole blood, obtained in connection with sensitization to the hapten diphenylcyclopropenone (DPC). This CDR3 is CASSPGGPQPQHF. DNA of the CDR3: TGTGCCAGCAGCCCCGGGGGCCCTCAGCCCCAGCATTTT.